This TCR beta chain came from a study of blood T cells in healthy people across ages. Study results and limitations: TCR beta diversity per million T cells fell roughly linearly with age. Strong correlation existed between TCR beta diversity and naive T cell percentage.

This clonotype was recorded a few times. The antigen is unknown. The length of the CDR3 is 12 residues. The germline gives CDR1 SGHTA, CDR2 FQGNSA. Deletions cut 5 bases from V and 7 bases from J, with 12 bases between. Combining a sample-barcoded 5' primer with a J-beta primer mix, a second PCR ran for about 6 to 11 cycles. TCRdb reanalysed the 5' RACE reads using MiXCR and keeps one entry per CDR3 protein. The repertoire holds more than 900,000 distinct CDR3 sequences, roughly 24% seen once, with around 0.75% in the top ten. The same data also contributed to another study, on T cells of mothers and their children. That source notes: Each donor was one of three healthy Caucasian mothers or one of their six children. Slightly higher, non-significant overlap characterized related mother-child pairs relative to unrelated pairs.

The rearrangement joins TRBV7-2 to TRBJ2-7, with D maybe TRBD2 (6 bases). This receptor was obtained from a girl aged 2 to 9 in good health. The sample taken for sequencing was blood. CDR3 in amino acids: CASSRPAGEQYF. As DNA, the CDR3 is TGTGCCAGCAGCAGACCGGCGGGGGAGCAGTACTTC.